The T cell receptor (beta chain) described here comes from a study of control samples from healthy donors and cancer patients. Clones were read by immunoSEQ multiplex PCR, and TCRdb kept only the in-frame ones, dropping some. The sample yields about 170,000 clones, around 90% seen once. The ends lost 6 bases at V and 8 bases at J; junction bases unmatched: 11. The CDR3 spans 15 residues. Germline loops: CDR1 MNHEY, CDR2 SVGEGT. The V gene is TRBV6-2 or TRBV6-3, the J gene TRBJ1-5; TRBD1 agrees at 9 bases. The clonotype was recovered from a woman aged 25 to 39 in good health. The material sequenced was blood. CDR3 protein: CASSPWTGDYEPQHF. The CDR3 bases are TGTGCCAGCAGCCCTTGGACAGGGGATTATGAGCCCCAGCATTTT.